This entry concerns a single T cell receptor beta chain. Sequencing was performed with immunoSEQ multiplex PCR; in TCRdb, only in-frame clones are kept and a portion is missing. Of more than 25,000 clones listed, more than 75% were seen once; the top ten hold 10% to 15%. With 3 bases clipped from V and 4 bases from J, the junction kept 4 bases outside the gene matches. CDR3 length: 15 amino acids. The germline gives CDR1 SGHDN, CDR2 FVKESK. The data were obtained in a study of T cells in localized non-small cell lung cancer. The clonotype originates from a female donor at least 60 years old with stage III squamous cell lung carcinoma. The sample in question was peripheral blood, obtained before any cancer treatment. The chain couples TRBV14 to TRBJ1-2; 11 bases match TRBD1. The CDR3 DNA reads as TGTGCCAGCAGCCATCCCGGGACAGGGGGCTATGGCTACACCTTC. This gives the protein CASSHPGTGGYGYTF.